One and the same sample provided the 11 T cell receptor beta chains below, sequenced in a study of long-term antiretroviral therapy in people with HIV. Running of the v3.0 immunoSEQ assay took place at survey level. Some clones are missing from TCRdb's copy, which holds only in-frame ones; the method was immunoSEQ multiplex PCR. This table holds about 7,800 clones, approximately 84% found once. The starting material was unsorted PBMCs, obtained roughly 2.5 years before starting antiretroviral therapy. These receptors originate from a man between 35 and 55 years old with HIV.

The rearrangement links TRBV10-3 to TRBJ1-2; D possibly corresponds to TRBD1 (5 bases). The V end lost 7 bases, the J end lost 2 bases, and 20 bases lay between the germline ends. This CDR3 is built from 16 residues. Per the germline V gene, CDR1 is ENHRY and CDR2 is SYGVKD. The CDR3 loop is CAIINEVFGDNYGYTF. As DNA, the CDR3 is TGTGCCATCATAAATGAAGTTTTCGGGGACAACTATGGCTACACCTTC.

The V call is TRBV6-1, the J call TRBJ2-3; tentatively, D is TRBD1 (6 bases). V shed 7 bases and J shed 5 bases, with 13 bases lying between them. The CDR3 has 13 amino acids. From germline, CDR1 is MNHNS and CDR2 SASEGT. CDR3 residues: CASTGARLDTQYF. In DNA form, the CDR3 reads TGTGCCAGCACAGGGGCGCGACTAGATACGCAGTATTTT.

The gene calls are TRBV4-3 and TRBJ2-7; D is perhaps TRBD2 (7 bases). This CDR3 contains 17 residues. The V gene's germline CDR1 is LGHNA and CDR2 YSLEER. V lost 1 base and J 6 bases, leaving 22 bases between the germline ends. The CDR3, as DNA: TGCGCCAGCAGCCAAGCTTACTCCGGGGGGCAGGGAATCGAGCAGTACTTC. Translated: CASSQAYSGGQGIEQYF.

This rearrangement joins TRBV5-4 to TRBJ2-7, with D possibly being TRBD2 (5 bases). V dropped 4 bases and J dropped 0 bases, with 14 bases sitting between them. The CDR3 consists of 15 residues. CDR1 is SGHNT, CDR2 YYREEE, per germline (reference sequence). The CDR3 sequence is CASSPGSVSSYEQYF. The CDR3 DNA reads TGTGCCAGCAGCCCGGGGAGTGTCAGCTCCTACGAGCAGTACTTC.

Written as DNA, the CDR3 is TGCGCCAGCAGCTTCGTCGGGGACTACGAGCAGTACTTC. Amino acid sequence: CASSFVGDYEQYF. This chain links TRBV5-1 with TRBJ2-7; D possibly corresponds to TRBD2 (5 bases). Germline values: CDR1 SGHRS, CDR2 YFSETQ. CDR3 length: 13 amino acids. The V end was cut by 2 bases, the J end by 3 bases, with 9 bases between.

V is TRBV7-2 and J is TRBJ2-3; 13 nucleotides match TRBD2. The V gene end was trimmed by 1 base and the J gene end by 3 bases; junction bases not matched to a gene: 1. This CDR3 is built from 16 residues. Germline CDR1 and CDR2: SGHTA and FQGNSA. The CDR3 loop reads CASSLGGLAGTDTQYF. The DNA of the CDR3 is TGTGCCAGCAGCTTAGGGGGACTAGCGGGGACAGATACGCAGTATTTT.

The chain combines TRBV28 with TRBJ2-2; 8 bases line up with TRBD1. The CDR3 runs 17 residues. V was clipped by 5 bases and J by 7 bases; unmatched bases: 15. CDR1 is MDHEN and CDR2 is SYDVKM in the germline V gene. CDR3 residues: CASSEIQGGDKGGELFF. The DNA of the CDR3 is TGTGCCAGCAGTGAGATACAGGGGGGCGATAAAGGCGGGGAGCTGTTTTTT. The variable domain in full, with the rest retrieved from reference TRBV28 and TRBJ2-2, is DVKVTQSSRYLVKRTGEKVFLECVQDMDHENMFWYRQDPGLGLRLIYFSYDVKMKEKGDIPEGYSVSREKKERFSLILESASTNQTSMYLCASSEIQGGDKGGELFFGEGSRLTVL.

For the CDR3, the DNA is TGTGCCAGCAGCCCCAGGGACGGTTACGAGCAGTACTTC. It yields the protein CASSPRDGYEQYF. This rearrangement joins TRBV9 to TRBJ2-7, with D possibly being TRBD1 or TRBD2 (5 bases each). Germline loops: CDR1 SGDLS, CDR2 YYNGEE. V lost 4 bases and J lost 4, with 12 bases in between. This CDR3 comprises 13 residues. Together with reference TRBV9 and TRBJ2-7, the CDR3 gives the full variable domain: DSGVTQTPKHLITATGQRVTLRCSPRSGDLSVYWYQQSLDQGLQFLIQYYNGEERAKGNILERFSAQQFPDLHSELNLSSLELGDSALYFCASSPRDGYEQYFGPGTRLTVT.

The chain uses TRBV5-8 and TRBJ1-4; 9 positions agree with TRBD1. The CDR3 runs to 15 residues. CDR1 is SGHTS, CDR2 YDEGEE, per germline. V lost 0 bases, J lost 8 bases, and 5 bases stayed unmatched. Here the CDR3 reads CASSLDRGLKEKLFF. CDR3 DNA sequence: TGTGCCAGCAGCTTGGACAGGGGGCTAAAGGAAAAACTGTTTTTT.

This chain joins TRBV4-2 and TRBJ2-7; D not certain. Germline V gene lookup returns CDR1 LGHNA and CDR2 YNFKEQ. The CDR3 runs 13 residues. Between the trimmed V and J ends, which lost 4 bases and 3 bases, there was a span of 10 bases. The CDR3 region is CASSRERYYEQYF. The DNA of the CDR3 is TGTGCCAGCAGCCGCGAAAGGTACTACGAGCAGTACTTC.

The chain combines TRBV6-1 with TRBJ2-7, with D perhaps matching TRBD2 (7 bases). The CDR3 length is 13 residues. V was trimmed by 6 bases and J by 7 bases, leaving 16 bases between them. CDR1 and CDR2 from the germline V gene are MNHNS and SASEGT. CDR3 protein: CASSNLGGGEQYF. The DNA for the CDR3 is TGTGCCAGCAGCAATTTGGGAGGGGGGGAGCAGTACTTC.